The 30 T cell receptor beta chains in this list originate from one sample, sequenced in a study of cytomegalovirus exposure and HLA in healthy donors. Primers included in the PCR were 60 Vbeta and 13 Jbeta primers. TCRdb's table, derived via immunoSEQ multiplex PCR, lists solely in-frame clones and lacks some. The profile shows around 53,000 clones, 65% to 85% of them singletons. The sequenced sample was PBMCs. These receptors were obtained from a man under 40 in good health and CMV-seronegative.

The rearrangement links TRBV2 to TRBJ2-7, with TRBD2 matching 9 bases. Germline-derived CDR1 and CDR2 are SNHLY and FYNNEI. With 3 bases clipped from V and 4 bases from J, the junction kept 4 bases outside the gene matches. The CDR3 sequence is 14 residues long. The CDR3 region is CASSDLLAGYEQYF. The CDR3 DNA reads as TGTGCCAGCAGTGATTTACTAGCGGGTTACGAGCAGTACTTC.

V and J are TRBV5-1 and TRBJ1-3, with no clear D. Germline V gene sequence: CDR1 SGHRS, CDR2 YFSETQ. V was trimmed by 4 bases and J by 2 bases, leaving 7 bases between them. CDR3 length equals 13 residues. The CDR3 here is CASSPLTGNTIYF. In nucleotides, the CDR3 is TGCGCCAGCAGCCCCCTTACTGGAAACACCATATATTTT.

V gene TRBV19 combines with J gene TRBJ2-7, with D perhaps matching TRBD2 (5 bases). CDR1 and CDR2 from the germline V gene are LNHDA and SQIVND (reference sequence). V lost 4 bases, J lost 3 bases, and 13 bases lay in between. CDR3 length equals 14 residues. This CDR3 reads CASSSRERGYEQYF. CDR3 nucleotide sequence: TGTGCCAGTAGTAGCCGGGAACGGGGCTACGAGCAGTACTTC.

This clone showed up just once. The V and J genes are TRBV19 and TRBJ2-1; 7 nucleotides align to TRBD1. The CDR3 runs to 13 residues. Germline values: CDR1 LNHDA, CDR2 SQIVND (reference sequence). J gave up 14 bases and V 5 bases, and 12 bases lay outside the gene matches. The CDR3 nucleotides are TGTGCCAGTAGTTTCGGACAGGCCCAGGCTAAGTTCTTC. It specifies CASSFGQAQAKFF.

This clone was counted only a few times. The chain couples TRBV4-3 to TRBJ2-1, with TRBD1 as a possible D gene (6 bases). Germline loops: CDR1 LGHNA, CDR2 YSLEER. The CDR3 extends over 13 amino acids. V was trimmed by 0 bases and J by 6 bases, leaving 6 bases between them. The CDR3 DNA is TGCGCCAGCAGCCAAGAACAGGGCAATGAGCAGTTCTTC. It specifies CASSQEQGNEQFF.

On this clone: Other DNA variants within this sample encode the same CDR3. The rearrangement uses TRBV5-1 and TRBJ1-6, with D possibly matching TRBD1 (6 bases). Trimming shortened V by 0 bases and J by 8 bases, and 6 bases separated the two germline ends. The V gene's germline CDR1 is SGHRS and CDR2 YFSETQ. The CDR3 extends over 13 amino acids. CDR3 loop: CASSLGQDSPLHF. The CDR3, as DNA: TGCGCCAGCAGCTTGGGACAGGATTCACCCCTCCACTTT.

J is TRBJ2-7 and V is TRBV5-4, with TRBD1 as a possible D gene (7 bases). This CDR3 has 13 amino acids. Trimming shortened V by 3 bases and J by 3 bases, and 10 bases separated the two germline ends. Germline-derived CDR1 and CDR2 are SGHNT and YYREEE (reference sequence). The chain's CDR3 is CASSSQGGYEQYF. The CDR3 nucleotides are TGTGCCAGCAGCTCGCAGGGGGGCTACGAGCAGTACTTC.

The chain joins TRBV7-2 to TRBJ2-1; a weak D match, TRBD1 (5 bases). This CDR3 has 16 residues. The germline CDR1 and CDR2 sequences are SGHTA and FQGNSA. V lost 2 bases, J lost 4 bases, and 15 bases lay in between. The CDR3 reads CASSLQGSPGYNEQFF. DNA for the CDR3: TGTGCCAGCAGCTTACAGGGATCGCCCGGATACAATGAGCAGTTCTTC.

The rearrangement uses TRBV27 and TRBJ2-7; unclear D gene. This CDR3 spans 15 amino acids. Between the trimmed V and J ends, which lost 4 bases and 6 bases, there was a span of 19 bases. Germline V gene lookup returns CDR1 MNHEY and CDR2 SMNVEV (reference sequence). Here the CDR3 DNA reads TGTGCCAGCAGTTACGCCGGGTTCTCAAAAGGCGAGCAGTACTTC. The encoded protein is CASSYAGFSKGEQYF.

J is TRBJ1-5 and V is TRBV20-1; no definite D call. This CDR3 is 11 amino acids long. V lost 3 bases and J 5 bases, leaving 5 bases between the germline ends. Germline loops: CDR1 DFQATT, CDR2 SNEGSKA (reference sequence). The CDR3 spells CSASGDQPQHF. DNA for the CDR3: TGCAGTGCTAGCGGGGATCAGCCCCAGCATTTT.

The rearrangement links TRBV29-1 to TRBJ2-5, with 8 nucleotides matching TRBD1. The end of the DNA fits TRBJ2-7 better, so the J call may be wrong. The CDR3 is 14 residues long. The germline V gene has CDR1 SQVTM and CDR2 ANQGSEA. Here the CDR3 DNA reads TGCAGCGTTGCCAAGGGAACAGGGGGCTACGAGCAGTACTTC. It is translated as CSVAKGTGGYEQYF.

V is TRBV7-9 and J is TRBJ2-5; 7 bases agree with TRBD1. V shed 3 bases, J shed 5 bases, and the junction held 9 bases outside the gene matches. From germline, CDR1 is SEHNR and CDR2 FQNEAQ (reference sequence). CDR3 length equals 15 residues. CDR3: CASSLPKTGDETQYF. The CDR3 coding sequence is TGTGCCAGCAGCTTGCCCAAAACAGGGGATGAGACCCAGTACTTC.

This chain uses TRBV2 with TRBJ1-6, with D uncertain. Trimming removed 1 base at V and 11 bases at J, with 12 bases between. This CDR3 is built from 14 residues. Germline V lookup: CDR1 SNHLY, CDR2 FYNNEI. This CDR3 reads CASSEVIVRPPLHF. The CDR3 DNA reads TGTGCCAGCAGTGAAGTCATAGTGAGGCCACCCCTCCACTTT.

In its sample, this clone was seen once. V and J are TRBV2 and TRBJ1-4; 7 nucleotides agree with TRBD1. Germline CDR1 reads SNHLY; CDR2 reads FYNNEI. The CDR3 has 12 amino acids. Unmatched junction bases numbered 0, after V lost 4 bases and J lost 7 bases. The CDR3 DNA reads as TGTGCCAGCAGTGGACAGGGTGAAAAACTGTTTTTT. Its translation is CASSGQGEKLFF.

This clone was detected once. The chain is built from TRBV4-3 and TRBJ2-7; 8 nucleotides align to TRBD2. This CDR3 is built from 15 residues. Trimming cost V 2 bases and J 4 bases; bases outside gene matches: 7. Per germline, CDR1 LGHNA and CDR2 YSLEER. The CDR3 spells CASSQSGTSAYEQYF. The CDR3, as DNA: TGCGCCAGCAGCCAATCGGGGACTAGTGCTTACGAGCAGTACTTC.

This clone showed up just a few times. Other DNA sequences within the sample encode an identical CDR3. This chain links TRBV30 with TRBJ1-6, with a weak D call TRBD1 (5 bases). Trimming took off 0 bases at V and 4 bases at J, with 19 bases between the two ends. The CDR3 length is 18 residues. Germline lookup yields CDR1 GTSNPN and CDR2 SVGIG (reference sequence). This chain's CDR3 is CAWSVAGYLPGYNSPLHF. The CDR3 bases are TGTGCCTGGAGTGTAGCGGGGTACCTCCCAGGGTATAATTCACCCCTCCACTTT.

The V call is TRBV7-2, the J call TRBJ2-7, with D possibly matching TRBD2 (5 bases). From germline, CDR1 is SGHTA and CDR2 FQGNSA. V lost 4 bases to trimming and J lost 4 bases, with 11 bases between them. CDR3 length: 13 residues. The CDR3 loop is CASSSNSGYEQYF. CDR3 sequence (DNA): TGTGCCAGCAGCTCTAATTCGGGGTACGAGCAGTACTTC.

About this clone: The junction departs from the called germline gene at one end, perhaps through a read error. The CDR3 coding sequence is TGTGCCAGCAGCCAAGATCTTCCCAGATCCGGAACTAACTATGGCTGCACCTTC. It is translated as CASSQDLPRSGTNYGCTF. The gene calls are TRBV4-2 and TRBJ1-2; D unresolved. The CDR3 covers 18 residues. Germline-derived CDR1 and CDR2 are LGHNA and YNFKEQ.

This chain links TRBV7-3 with TRBJ2-1; 9 bases are a match to TRBD2. This CDR3 is 14 amino acids long. CDR1 SGHTA and CDR2 FQGTGA come from the germline V gene. V lost 2 bases to trimming and J lost 7 bases; unmatched junction nucleotides: 3. CDR3 residues: CASSLAGGPNEQFF. The CDR3 nucleotides read TGTGCCAGCAGCTTAGCGGGGGGGCCAAATGAGCAGTTCTTC.

The chain joins TRBV30 to TRBJ1-3; D is ambiguous. The germline gives CDR1 GTSNPN, CDR2 SVGIG (reference sequence). This CDR3 contains 11 residues. Trimming took 2 bases from V and 13 from J, leaving 12 bases between them. This chain's CDR3 is CAWSSLRLIYF. The CDR3, as DNA: TGTGCCTGGAGTTCTCTCCGTCTTATATATTTT.

This clone appeared once. The V and J genes are TRBV5-1 and TRBJ2-7; 7 nucleotides align to TRBD2. Germline V gene data show CDR1 as SGHRS and CDR2 as YFSETQ. The CDR3 loop spans 15 amino acids. Losses at the gene ends were 1 base for V and 2 bases for J; bases not matched to a gene: 6. The CDR3, as DNA: TGCGCCAGCAGCTTGCAGGTGGGACTAACCTACGAGCAGTACTTC. The encoded protein is CASSLQVGLTYEQYF.

This chain joins TRBV5-4 and TRBJ2-4, with unresolved D. This CDR3 contains 12 residues. CDR1 and CDR2 from the germline V gene are SGHNT and YYREEE (reference sequence). Trimming stripped 2 bases from V and 3 bases from J, with 3 bases between. The CDR3 spells CASSFGKNIQYF. The CDR3 DNA is TGTGCCAGCAGCTTCGGCAAAAACATTCAGTACTTC.

The sample holds a few counts of this clone. The chain joins TRBV7-9 to TRBJ1-1, with D tentatively TRBD1 (5 bases). CDR1 SEHNR and CDR2 FQNEAQ come from the germline V gene (reference sequence). Trimming took 3 bases from V and 1 from J, leaving 12 bases between them. This CDR3 is built from 15 residues. CDR3 residues: CASSLGGGTNTEAFF. CDR3 DNA: TGTGCCAGCAGCTTGGGGGGAGGGACGAACACTGAAGCTTTCTTT. Combining the CDR3 with reference TRBV7-9 and TRBJ1-1 gives the whole variable domain DTGVSQNPRHKITKRGQNVTFRCDPISEHNRLYWYRQTLGQGPEFLTYFQNEAQLEKSRLLSDRFSAERPKGSFSTLEIQRTEQGDSAMYLCASSLGGGTNTEAFFGQGTRLTVV.

The V and J genes are TRBV30 and TRBJ2-7; 11 nucleotides align to TRBD1. This CDR3 spans 13 amino acids. From germline, CDR1 is GTSNPN and CDR2 SVGIG (reference sequence). With 4 bases clipped from V and 9 bases from J, the junction kept 8 bases outside the gene matches. DNA of the CDR3: TGTGCCTGGAATTCGGGACAGGGGGATGGGCAGTACTTC. Protein sequence: CAWNSGQGDGQYF.

This rearrangement joins TRBV28 to TRBJ2-1, with D unresolved. The CDR3 runs to 16 residues. Germline values: CDR1 MDHEN, CDR2 SYDVKM. The V and J ends lost 7 bases and 0 bases respectively, with 16 bases between them. As DNA, the CDR3 is TGTGCCAGCAACTCCCATTTTCCGAGCTCCTACAATGAGCAGTTCTTC. Translated: CASNSHFPSSYNEQFF.

The chain couples TRBV4-1 to TRBJ1-1; 8 nucleotides align to TRBD1. Germline V CDR1 and CDR2: MGHRA, YSYEKL. The length of the CDR3 is 16 residues. Losses at the gene ends were 3 bases for V and 6 bases for J; bases not matched to a gene: 12. The CDR3 DNA sequence: TGCGCCAGCAGCCAGTCCCGGACAGGGCTAGGGGCTGAAGCTTTCTTT. It codes for CASSQSRTGLGAEAFF.

This clone was observed a few times. The rearrangement uses TRBV30 and TRBJ2-2, with D maybe TRBD1 (6 bases). The V end lost 2 bases, the J end lost 5 bases, and 6 bases lay between the germline ends. The V gene's germline CDR1 is GTSNPN and CDR2 SVGIG (reference sequence). The CDR3 runs to 12 residues. CDR3 sequence reads: CAWSTGTGELFF. CDR3 nucleotide sequence: TGTGCCTGGAGTACAGGGACCGGGGAGCTGTTTTTT.

The chain has TRBV5-1 and TRBJ1-2; unclear D gene. From germline, CDR1 is SGHRS and CDR2 YFSETQ. The length of the CDR3 is 13 residues. Trimming removed 4 bases from V and 9 bases from J, with 16 bases in between. The CDR3 DNA is TGCGCCAGCAGCGCCGGAGCTACGGGGAGCTACACCTTC. Its translation is CASSAGATGSYTF. Full variable domain (remainder filled in from reference TRBV5-1 and TRBJ1-2): KAGVTQTPRYLIKTRGQQVTLSCSPISGHRSVSWYQQTPGQGLQFLFEYFSETQRNKGNFPGRFSGRQFSNSRSEMNVSTLELGDSALYLCASSAGATGSYTFGSGTRLTVV.

The J gene is TRBJ2-7, the V gene TRBV29-1; 11 positions agree with TRBD1. The CDR3 sequence is 15 residues long. V was clipped by 0 bases and J by 5 bases; unmatched bases: 6. Germline CDR1 is SQVTM and CDR2 is ANQGSEA. The CDR3 DNA reads as TGCAGCGTTGAAGATTGGACAGGGGGCCGCAACGAGCAGTACTTC. Translated, it gives CSVEDWTGGRNEQYF.

This chain connects TRBV5-1 to TRBJ2-1; no clear D. The CDR3 runs to 15 residues. The ends were cut back, 3 bases at V and 5 bases at J, with 15 bases in the middle. CDR1 is SGHRS and CDR2 is YFSETQ in the germline V gene. Written as DNA, the CDR3 is TGCGCCAGCAGCTCCGTCCCCGGAGAACACAATGAGCAGTTCTTC. Its translation is CASSSVPGEHNEQFF.